This T cell receptor (beta chain) stems from a study of T-cell reconstitution after alpha-beta-depleted transplantation in children. The germline V gene encodes CDR1 SNHLY and CDR2 FYNNEI. V was pared by 7 bases and J by 5 bases, with 7 bases of the junction left unmatched. The CDR3 has 13 residues. Findings and caveats of the study: When one year had passed after transplant, most T-cell counts and diversity came from newly produced T cells.

Remarks on this clonotype: The antigen remains unidentified.

Unique molecular identifiers were used to barcode this TCRbeta library. A single record per CDR3 protein comes from TCRdb applying MiXCR to the PCR reads. The sample comprises hundreds of thousands of distinct CDR3 sequences, about an eighth of which are singletons, and 0.75% to 0.85% rests with the top ten. Sequencing was performed on PBMCs, taken before TCRalphabeta/CD19-depleted stem cell transplant. The TCR originated in a girl aged 2-10 years with congenital amegakaryocytic thrombocytopenia, due to receive a stem cell transplant. The chain recombines TRBV2 with TRBJ2-5, with 7 bases lining up with TRBD2. CDR3 loop: CASTRTREETQYF. As DNA, the CDR3 is TGTGCCAGCACCCGGACTAGAGAGGAGACCCAGTACTTC.